This TCR beta chain was sequenced during a study of beta chain features in type 1 diabetes. The CDR3 length is 13 residues. Trimming left V 4 bases short and J 16 bases short, with 21 bases between. Expressed TCRB transcripts were sequenced after all isolated RNA was converted to cDNA. Clones were read by immunoSEQ multiplex PCR, and TCRdb kept only the in-frame ones, dropping some. The sample gives 85,000 to 110,000 clones, 25% to 35% of which show up once; approximately 0.5% is in the top ten. Study-level points and caveats: A potential influence of HLA type upon TCRB rearrangement remained unresolved herein. Within each of all four CD4+ subsets, Type 1 diabetes patients had TCRB CDR3s that were moderately but significantly shorter. The naive, central memory and Treg TCRB repertoires looked more alike in patients than they did in healthy donors.

About this clone: Its target is not known.

V usage is TRBV5-3 and J usage is TRBJ2-1; unclear D gene. TRBV5-3 qualifies as an ORF whose function is uncertain. Material: central memory CD4+ T cells from blood. The sequence came from a woman between 18 and 29 years old with type 1 diabetes. CDR3 protein: CARSPSVRRLQFF. CDR3 nucleotides: TGTGCCAGAAGCCCTAGTGTGAGAAGGTTGCAATTCTTC.